The entry below describes one T cell receptor (beta chain). The antigen is unknown. This CDR3 is built from 12 residues. Per germline, CDR1 DFQATT and CDR2 SNEGSKA (reference sequence). Blood was collected, approximately 2.5 ml per donor. This sample stems from a study of monozygotic twins with inflammatory bowel disease. General observations from the study: The existence of one strong signal or clonotype linked to IBD lacked support. The data offered no way to tell different T cell subtypes apart. Inverse Simpson values showed less TCRbeta diversity in IBD patients than in their healthy co-twins.

TCRdb reanalyzed the 5' RACE reads and collapses them to one entry per CDR3 protein, without DNA. The sample table sets out some 160,000 distinct CDR3 sequences. Material for sequencing was blood. The receptor was derived from a human donor with ulcerative colitis or Crohn's disease, or a healthy co-twin of an affected twin (not recorded which). The rearrangement uses TRBV20-1 and TRBJ2-7; TCRdb gives TRBD1 as the D gene, but with no DNA this cannot be confirmed. CDR3 in amino acids: CSAEGRHYEQYF.